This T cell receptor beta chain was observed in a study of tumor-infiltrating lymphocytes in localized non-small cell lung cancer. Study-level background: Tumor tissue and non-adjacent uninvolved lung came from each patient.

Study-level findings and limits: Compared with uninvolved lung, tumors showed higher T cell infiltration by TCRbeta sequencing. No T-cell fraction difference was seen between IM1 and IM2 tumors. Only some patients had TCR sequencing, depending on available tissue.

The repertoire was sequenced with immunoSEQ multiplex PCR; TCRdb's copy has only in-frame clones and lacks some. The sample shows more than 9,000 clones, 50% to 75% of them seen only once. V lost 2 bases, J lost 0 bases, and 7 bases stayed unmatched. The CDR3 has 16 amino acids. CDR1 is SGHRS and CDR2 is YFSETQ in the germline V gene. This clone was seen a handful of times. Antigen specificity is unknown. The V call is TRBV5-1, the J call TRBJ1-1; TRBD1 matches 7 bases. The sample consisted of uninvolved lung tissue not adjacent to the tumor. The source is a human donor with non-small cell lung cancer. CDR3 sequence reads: CASSFGDRILNTEAFF. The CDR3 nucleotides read TGCGCCAGCAGCTTCGGGGACAGAATATTGAACACTGAAGCTTTCTTT.